This T cell receptor beta chain was captured by sequencing in a study of beta chain features in type 1 diabetes. Across the study: The patient and healthy donor groups were comparable for age, gender and cell yields. General study points: The naive, central memory and Treg TCRB repertoires of patients appeared to be more similar to one another than those of healthy donors. In all four CD4+ subsets, TCRB CDR3 length was significantly, moderately reduced in type 1 diabetes.

Trimming pared 0 bases from V and 6 bases from J, leaving 24 bases between. There are 18 residues in the CDR3. Germline assignment: CDR1 LNHNV and CDR2 YYDKDF (reference sequence). The study reverse transcribed the entire isolated RNA, so it sequenced expressed TCRB transcripts. Repertoires were generated with immunoSEQ multiplex PCR, while TCRdb's copy carries only in-frame clones and drops some. This repertoire shows more than 250,000 clones, 13% to 15% found once; its top ten account for 0.017%. A sort by CD45RO/CCR7/CD25/CD127/CD95/CD27 yielded CD4+ naive, central memory, regulatory and stem cell-like memory cells. In the case of this clone: The antigen remains undetermined.

Sequencing was done on a sample of naive CD4+ T cells from blood. The sequence derives from a man younger than 45 with type 1 diabetes. The chain joins TRBV15 to TRBJ2-7; D possibly corresponds to TRBD1 (5 bases). The CDR3 DNA sequence: TGTGCCACCAGCAGAGATGATAGGGGCAGTTTCGTTGTTTTCGAGCAGTACTTC. Its protein is CATSRDDRGSFVVFEQYF.